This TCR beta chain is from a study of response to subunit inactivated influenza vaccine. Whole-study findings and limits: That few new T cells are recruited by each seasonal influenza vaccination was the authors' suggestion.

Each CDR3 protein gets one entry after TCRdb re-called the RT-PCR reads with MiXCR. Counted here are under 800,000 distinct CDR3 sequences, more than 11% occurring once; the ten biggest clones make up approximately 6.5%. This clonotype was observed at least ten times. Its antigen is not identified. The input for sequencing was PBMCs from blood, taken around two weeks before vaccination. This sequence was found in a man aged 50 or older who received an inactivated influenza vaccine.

Here the CDR3 reads CASTAITGGNTEAFF. The CDR3 region has the DNA TGTGCCAGCACCGCCATTACAGGAGGGAACACTGAAGCTTTCTTT. The chain links TRBV3-1 to TRBJ1-1, with a weak D call TRBD1 (5 bases). V lost 7 bases and J lost 1, with 16 bases in between. This CDR3 has 15 residues. In germline, CDR1 is LGHDT, CDR2 YNNKEL (reference sequence).